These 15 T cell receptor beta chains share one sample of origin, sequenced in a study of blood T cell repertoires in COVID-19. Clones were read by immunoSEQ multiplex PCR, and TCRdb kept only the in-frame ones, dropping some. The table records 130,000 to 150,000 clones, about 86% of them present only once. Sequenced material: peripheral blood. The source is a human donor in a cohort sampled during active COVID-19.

CDR3 sequence reads: CASDPLAVGEQFF. CDR3 bases: TGTGCCAGCGACCCTTTAGCGGTGGGTGAGCAGTTCTTC. This chain uses TRBV7-9 with TRBJ2-1; D possibly corresponds to TRBD2 (6 bases). The CDR3 covers 13 residues. CDR1 is SEHNR, CDR2 FQNEAQ, per germline (reference sequence). The V end was cut by 8 bases, the J end by 9 bases, with 17 bases between.

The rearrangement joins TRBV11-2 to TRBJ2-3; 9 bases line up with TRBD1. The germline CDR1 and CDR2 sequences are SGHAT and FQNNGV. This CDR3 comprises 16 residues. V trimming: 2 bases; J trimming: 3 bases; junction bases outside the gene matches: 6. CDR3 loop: CASSLFGTGRTDTQYF. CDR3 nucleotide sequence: TGTGCCAGCAGCTTATTTGGGACAGGGAGGACAGATACGCAGTATTTT.

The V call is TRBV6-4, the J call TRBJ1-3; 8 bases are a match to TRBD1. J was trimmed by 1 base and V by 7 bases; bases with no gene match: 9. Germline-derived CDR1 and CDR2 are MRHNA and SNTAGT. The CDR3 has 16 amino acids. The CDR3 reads CASTGRQGFSGNTIYF. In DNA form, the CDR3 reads TGTGCCAGCACGGGCCGACAGGGGTTTTCTGGAAACACCATATATTTT.

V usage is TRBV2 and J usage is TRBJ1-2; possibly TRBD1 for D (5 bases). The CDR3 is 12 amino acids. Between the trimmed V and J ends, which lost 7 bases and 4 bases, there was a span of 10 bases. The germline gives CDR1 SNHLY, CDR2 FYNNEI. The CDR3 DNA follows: TGTGCCAGCACAGGGTCGGCCTATGGCTACACCTTC. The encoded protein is CASTGSAYGYTF.

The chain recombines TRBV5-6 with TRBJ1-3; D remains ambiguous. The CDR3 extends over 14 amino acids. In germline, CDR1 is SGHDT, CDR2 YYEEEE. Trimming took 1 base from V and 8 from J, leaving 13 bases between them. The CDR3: CASSLNPGGDTIYF. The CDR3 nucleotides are TGTGCCAGCAGCTTGAATCCCGGCGGCGACACCATATATTTT.

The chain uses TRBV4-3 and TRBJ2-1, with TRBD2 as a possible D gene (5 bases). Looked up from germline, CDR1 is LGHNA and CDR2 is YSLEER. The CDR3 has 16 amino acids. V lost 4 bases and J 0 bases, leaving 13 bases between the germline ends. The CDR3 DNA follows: TGCGCCAGCAGCCCCCAAGAGGGCCGCTCCTACAATGAGCAGTTCTTC. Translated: CASSPQEGRSYNEQFF.

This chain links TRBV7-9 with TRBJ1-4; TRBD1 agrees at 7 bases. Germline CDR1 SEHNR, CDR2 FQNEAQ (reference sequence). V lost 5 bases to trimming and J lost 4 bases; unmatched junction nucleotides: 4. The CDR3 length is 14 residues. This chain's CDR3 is CASSNRGGNEKLFF. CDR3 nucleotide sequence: TGTGCCAGCAGCAACAGGGGCGGTAATGAAAAACTGTTTTTT.

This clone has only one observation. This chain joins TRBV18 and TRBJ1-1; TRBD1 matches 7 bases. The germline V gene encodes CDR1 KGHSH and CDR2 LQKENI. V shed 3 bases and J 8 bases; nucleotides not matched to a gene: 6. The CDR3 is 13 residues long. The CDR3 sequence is CASSPGQSVEAFF. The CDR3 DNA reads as TGTGCCAGCTCACCGGGACAGAGTGTAGAAGCTTTCTTT.

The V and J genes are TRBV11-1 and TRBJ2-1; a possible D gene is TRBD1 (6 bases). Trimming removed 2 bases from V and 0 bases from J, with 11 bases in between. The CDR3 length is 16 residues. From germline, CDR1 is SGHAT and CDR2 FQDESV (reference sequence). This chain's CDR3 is CASSLRQADSYNEQFF. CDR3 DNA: TGTGCCAGCAGCTTAAGACAGGCGGACTCCTACAATGAGCAGTTCTTC.

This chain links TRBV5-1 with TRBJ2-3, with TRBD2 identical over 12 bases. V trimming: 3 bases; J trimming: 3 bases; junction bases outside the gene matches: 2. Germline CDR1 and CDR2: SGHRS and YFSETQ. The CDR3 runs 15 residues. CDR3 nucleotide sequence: TGCGCCAGCAGCTCGACTAGCGGGAGAACAGATACGCAGTATTTT. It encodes CASSSTSGRTDTQYF. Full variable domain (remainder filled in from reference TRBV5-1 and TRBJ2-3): KAGVTQTPRYLIKTRGQQVTLSCSPISGHRSVSWYQQTPGQGLQFLFEYFSETQRNKGNFPGRFSGRQFSNSRSEMNVSTLELGDSALYLCASSSTSGRTDTQYFGPGTRLTVL.

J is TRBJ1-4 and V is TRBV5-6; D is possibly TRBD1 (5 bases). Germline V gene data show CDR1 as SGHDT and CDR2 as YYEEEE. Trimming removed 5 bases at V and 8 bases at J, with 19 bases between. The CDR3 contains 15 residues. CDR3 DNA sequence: TGTGCCAGCAGTTACCTGGGGGGGATCGAGGAAAAACTGTTTTTT. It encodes CASSYLGGIEEKLFF.

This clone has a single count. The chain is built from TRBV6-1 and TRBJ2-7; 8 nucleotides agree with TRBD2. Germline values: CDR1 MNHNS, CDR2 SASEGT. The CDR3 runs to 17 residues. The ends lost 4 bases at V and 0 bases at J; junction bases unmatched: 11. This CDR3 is CASSGRLAGLLSYEQYF. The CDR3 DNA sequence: TGTGCCAGCAGTGGAAGGCTAGCGGGTTTACTCTCCTACGAGCAGTACTTC.

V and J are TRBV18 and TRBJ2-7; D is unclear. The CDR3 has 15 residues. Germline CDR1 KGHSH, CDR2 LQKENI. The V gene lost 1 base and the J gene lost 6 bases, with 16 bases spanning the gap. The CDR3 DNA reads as TGTGCCAGCTCACCACAGGCAGGCCCTAAGGTCGAGCAGTACTTC. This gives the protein CASSPQAGPKVEQYF.

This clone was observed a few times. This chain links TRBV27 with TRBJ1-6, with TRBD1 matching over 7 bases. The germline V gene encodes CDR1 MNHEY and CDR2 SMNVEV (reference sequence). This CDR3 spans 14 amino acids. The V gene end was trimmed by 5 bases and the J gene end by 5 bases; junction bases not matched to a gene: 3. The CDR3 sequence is CASSRGGNNSPLHF. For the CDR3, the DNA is TGTGCCAGCAGTCGAGGGGGCAATAATTCACCCCTCCACTTT.

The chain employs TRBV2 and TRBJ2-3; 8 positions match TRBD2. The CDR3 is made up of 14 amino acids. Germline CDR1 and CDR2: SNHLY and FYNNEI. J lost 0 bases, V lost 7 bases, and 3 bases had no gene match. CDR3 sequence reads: CASNSGGSTDTQYF. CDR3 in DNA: TGTGCCAGCAATTCGGGGGGGAGCACAGATACGCAGTATTTT. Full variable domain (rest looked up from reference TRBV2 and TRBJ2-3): EPEVTQTPSHQVTQMGQEVILRCVPISNHLYFYWYRQILGQKVEFLVSFYNNEISEKSEIFDDQFSVERPDGSNFTLKIRSTKLEDSAMYFCASNSGGSTDTQYFGPGTRLTVL.